A selection of T cell receptor beta chains follows, all from one sample in a study of stem cell transplantation in POMP-related autoinflammatory disease. Data came from immunoSEQ multiplex PCR; TCRdb stores just in-frame clones and leaves some out. The sample holds some 9,400 clones; about four fifths are singletons and the top ten take 3.5% to 5%. This sample comprised CD4+ T cells from PBMCs, obtained after stem cell transplantation. Source of these receptors: a human patient with POMP-related autoinflammation and immune dysregulation (PRAID). Some T cells here may be from the graft donor. Each CDR3 is given with its conserved first and last residue. Fields, in order: D gene, J gene, clone size, V gene, CDR3 DNA, CDR3 protein. The D gene is left open where the match is weak. Clone size is shown for a subset of rows, as once, few, many or a class of expanded clone.

D gene: .
J gene: TRBJ2-7
clone size: .
V gene: TRBV29-1
CDR3 DNA: TGCAGCGTTGAAGGCACGAGGGGGGAGCAGTACTTC
CDR3 protein: CSVEGTRGEQYF

D gene: .
J gene: TRBJ2-4
clone size: once
V gene: TRBV18
CDR3 DNA: TGTGCCAGCTCACCATCTTGGCAGAGCATAGCCAAAAACATTCAGTACTTC
CDR3 protein: CASSPSWQSIAKNIQYF

D gene: .
J gene: TRBJ1-5
clone size: .
V gene: TRBV19
CDR3 DNA: TGTGCCAGTAGTTCCCTTAATTATCAGCCCCAGCATTTT
CDR3 protein: CASSSLNYQPQHF

D gene: TRBD2
J gene: TRBJ2-5
clone size: .
V gene: TRBV5-4
CDR3 DNA: TGTGCCAGCAGCCCCACTAGCGTTCAAGAGACCCAGTACTTC
CDR3 protein: CASSPTSVQETQYF

D gene: .
J gene: TRBJ1-1
clone size: .
V gene: TRBV11-2
CDR3 DNA: TGTGCCAGCAGCAAGCTAACAGGGATGAACACTGAAGCTTTCTTT
CDR3 protein: CASSKLTGMNTEAFF

D gene: TRBD2
J gene: TRBJ2-7
clone size: once
V gene: TRBV6-5
CDR3 DNA: TGTGCCAGCAGTCGTTATAGCGGGAGCTCCTACGAGCAGTACTTC
CDR3 protein: CASSRYSGSSYEQYF

D gene: TRBD1
J gene: TRBJ1-5
clone size: .
V gene: TRBV6-6
CDR3 DNA: TGTGCCAGCAGTTACGGGGGACAGGGAGGTCAGCCCCAGCATTTT
CDR3 protein: CASSYGGQGGQPQHF

D gene: .
J gene: TRBJ1-5
clone size: .
V gene: TRBV18
CDR3 DNA: TGTGCCAGCTCACCGGAGGGGGACACTCAGCCCCAGCATTTT
CDR3 protein: CASSPEGDTQPQHF

D gene: .
J gene: TRBJ1-2
clone size: .
V gene: TRBV21-1
CDR3 DNA: TGTGCCAGCAGCAAAGAAAAGGGAGGGCGTGCTAACTATGGCTACACCTTC
CDR3 protein: CASSKEKGGRANYGYTF

D gene: .
J gene: TRBJ2-7
clone size: .
V gene: TRBV7-9
CDR3 DNA: TGTGCCAGCAGCTCAGGGCCGGCGGGGGCCTCCTACGAGCAGTACTTC
CDR3 protein: CASSSGPAGASYEQYF

D gene: TRBD2
J gene: TRBJ2-1
clone size: .
V gene: TRBV28
CDR3 DNA: TGTGCCAGCACGACGGGGGGTGCGGGTGAGCAGTTCTTC
CDR3 protein: CASTTGGAGEQFF

D gene: .
J gene: TRBJ1-3
clone size: .
V gene: TRBV12-3/TRBV12-4
CDR3 DNA: TGTGCCAGCAGTTCACAGGGCTGGGACACCATATATTTT
CDR3 protein: CASSSQGWDTIYF

D gene: .
J gene: TRBJ1-6
clone size: .
V gene: TRBV5-1
CDR3 DNA: TGCGCCAGCAGCCCCATGCCGAAAACGCCCAACAGGGACTCCTATAATTCACCCCTCCACTTT
CDR3 protein: CASSPMPKTPNRDSYNSPLHF

D gene: .
J gene: TRBJ2-7
clone size: .
V gene: TRBV9
CDR3 DNA: TGTGCCAGCAGCGTAGGGCAGGCGACCTACGAGCAGTACTTC
CDR3 protein: CASSVGQATYEQYF

D gene: TRBD1
J gene: TRBJ1-1
clone size: once
V gene: TRBV3-1/TRBV3-2
CDR3 DNA: TGTGCCAGCAGCTTGGGACAGACTAACACTGAAGCTTTCTTT
CDR3 protein: CASSLGQTNTEAFF

D gene: .
J gene: TRBJ2-1
clone size: .
V gene: TRBV27
CDR3 DNA: TGTGCCAGCAGTCTCGTCGGACACCAACCCTACAATGAGCAGTTCTTC
CDR3 protein: CASSLVGHQPYNEQFF

D gene: .
J gene: TRBJ1-5
clone size: .
V gene: TRBV7-8
CDR3 DNA: TGTGCCAGCAGCGAAGGGCGGCTTAATCAGCCCCAGCATTTT
CDR3 protein: CASSEGRLNQPQHF

D gene: .
J gene: TRBJ1-1
clone size: .
V gene: TRBV9
CDR3 DNA: TGTGCCAGCAGCGCCCTGGATATGAACACTGAAGCTTTCTTT
CDR3 protein: CASSALDMNTEAFF

D gene: TRBD2
J gene: TRBJ2-2
clone size: few
V gene: TRBV11-2
CDR3 DNA: TGTGCCAGCAGCCCGTTCCCGGGACTAGGGCGGGGGAACACCGGGGAGCTGTTTTTT
CDR3 protein: CASSPFPGLGRGNTGELFF